Listed here is a single TCR beta chain. Under the authors' procedure: How many nucleated cells were present was estimated from reference gene primer amplification. Sequencing used immunoSEQ multiplex PCR; TCRdb keeps in-frame clones, though not all of them. V and J calls and clone size are those listed in that table; D and trimming were worked out from the DNA. The sample has nearly 250,000 clones, more than 75% seen once; the top ten hold roughly 2%. From germline, CDR1 is SGDLS and CDR2 YYNGEE. This CDR3 region has 15 residues. With 0 bases removed from V and 6 bases from J, the gap between germline ends came to 15 bases. This record comes from a study of blood T cell repertoires in COVID-19. Turning to the study itself: In each case, the material was cDNA or gDNA derived from T cells, B-cell-depleted T cells, or PBMCs.

Participants, about 18 to 90 years old, spanned around 25 US areas. Symptom resolution, clearance, or two negative PCRs marked donors in Cohort 3 as recovered. Sequenced sample: PBMCs or T cells enriched from blood (not recorded which). This sequence was found in a woman in her 50s who had recovered from COVID-19. The chain uses TRBV9 and TRBJ1-1; the D is unclear. Here the CDR3 DNA reads TGTGCCAGCAGCGTAGGAGAACCCTCCGGGGCTGAAGCTTTCTTT. This sequence encodes CASSVGEPSGAEAFF.